These 22 T cell receptor beta chains were sequenced from one sample in a study of blood T cell repertoires in COVID-19. Repertoires were generated with immunoSEQ multiplex PCR, while TCRdb's copy carries only in-frame clones and drops some. The sample has 150,000 to 200,000 clones, about nine tenths seen once. Specimen: peripheral blood. The receptors were gathered from a woman aged 25-40 years with acute or convalescent COVID-19.

This chain links TRBV6-6 with TRBJ1-4; 7 bases are shared with TRBD1. This CDR3 has 14 residues. The germline gives CDR1 MNHNY, CDR2 SVGAGI (reference sequence). V shed 6 bases, J shed 7 bases, and the junction held 8 bases outside the gene matches. The CDR3 loop is CASRRTGLSEKLFF. The DNA for the CDR3 is TGTGCCAGCAGACGGACAGGACTTTCTGAAAAACTGTTTTTT.

V is TRBV5-8 and J is TRBJ1-1; 7 positions match TRBD1. The V gene end was trimmed by 0 bases and the J gene end by 5 bases; junction bases not matched to a gene: 4. The CDR3 covers 14 residues. Looked up from germline, CDR1 is SGHTS and CDR2 is YDEGEE. The CDR3 reads CASSLEGARTEAFF. CDR3 DNA: TGTGCCAGCAGCTTGGAGGGGGCGCGTACTGAAGCTTTCTTT.

The chain links TRBV23-1 to TRBJ2-3; D ambiguous. TRBV23-1 has ORF status, its function being uncertain. V lost 4 bases and J 8 bases, leaving 7 bases between the germline ends. The CDR3 length is 11 residues. CDR3: CASSPSRTQYF. The CDR3 nucleotides are TGCGCCAGCAGTCCAAGCCGTACGCAGTATTTT.

This chain uses TRBV29-1 with TRBJ1-1; D is undetermined. V was pared by 4 bases and J by 5 bases, with 11 bases between. The CDR3 totals 12 residues. Germline assignment: CDR1 SQVTM and CDR2 ANQGSEA. The CDR3 here is CSVVVEGTEAFF. CDR3 nucleotides: TGCAGCGTTGTTGTGGAGGGAACTGAAGCTTTCTTT.

In this sample, this clone turned up once. This chain uses TRBV5-6 with TRBJ2-1, with a possible D match to TRBD2 (6 bases). This CDR3 has 15 amino acids. The germline gives CDR1 SGHDT, CDR2 YYEEEE. Trimming shortened V by 6 bases and J by 8 bases, and 21 bases separated the two germline ends. The CDR3 region is CASIQGGYWGDEQFF. CDR3 bases: TGTGCCAGCATCCAAGGAGGGTATTGGGGCGATGAGCAGTTCTTC.

This clone has just one count. The chain links TRBV21-1 to TRBJ1-2; the table's D gene call, TRBD1, was not cross checked with the DNA. TRBV21-1 represents a pseudogene. The CDR3 contains 17 residues. CDR3 bases: TGTGCCAGCGGGGCCCTCTTGGACAGGAGACCTAACTATGGCTACACCTTC. It specifies CASGALLDRRPNYGYTF.

The V call is TRBV6-1, the J call TRBJ1-2, with 8 bases fitting TRBD1. Germline lookup yields CDR1 MNHNS and CDR2 SASEGT. The CDR3 sequence is 16 residues long. The V gene end was trimmed by 3 bases and the J gene end by 0 bases; junction bases not matched to a gene: 6. CDR3 nucleotides: TGTGCCAGCAGTGATATCAGGGGGCAAGCTAACTATGGCTACACCTTC. It translates to CASSDIRGQANYGYTF.

The chain couples TRBV19 to TRBJ1-5; unclear D gene. The CDR3 consists of 13 residues. Trimming took off 3 bases at V and 9 bases at J, with 12 bases between the two ends. Germline V lookup: CDR1 LNHDA, CDR2 SQIVND (reference sequence). CDR3 coding DNA: TGTGCCAGTAGTATGGGGAGGGAATTGCCCCAGCATTTT. Translation gives CASSMGRELPQHF.

This clone was found a few times. This sequence joins TRBV18 and TRBJ1-6; 7 positions agree with TRBD1. The CDR3 is 14 residues long. Per the germline V gene, CDR1 is KGHSH and CDR2 is LQKENI. V gave up 4 bases and J gave up 11 bases; unmatched junction bases: 8. For the CDR3, the DNA is TGTGCCAGCTCACTAGGGACAGCCAATGCACCCCTCCACTTT. It translates to CASSLGTANAPLHF.

This clone appeared once. The chain carries TRBV10-1 and TRBJ2-1; D possibly corresponds to TRBD1 (5 bases). CDR1 and CDR2 (germline): WNHNN, SYGVQD (reference sequence). CDR3 length: 13 residues. V was pared by 4 bases and J by 4 bases, with 8 bases between. In nucleotides, the CDR3 is TGCGCCAGCAGTGCGACAGCATACAATGAGCAGTTCTTC. Translation: CASSATAYNEQFF.

For the CDR3, the DNA is TGTGCCAGCAGCCACGGCGGGGTATGGGAGCTGTTTTTT. Residues: CASSHGGVWELFF. The rearrangement joins TRBV28 to TRBJ2-2; perhaps TRBD2 as D (6 bases). Germline V gene sequence: CDR1 MDHEN, CDR2 SYDVKM. Trimming took off 6 bases at V and 9 bases at J, with 14 bases between the two ends. This CDR3 is built from 13 residues.

V is TRBV7-2 and J is TRBJ2-1; D perhaps matches TRBD2 (5 bases). CDR1 is SGHTA and CDR2 is FQGNSA in the germline V gene. The CDR3 extends over 15 amino acids. Deletions cut 1 base from V and 9 bases from J, with 16 bases between. The CDR3 DNA follows: TGTGCCAGCAGCTTAGGTGCGGGTAAGGTCGGTGAGCAGTTCTTC. Protein product: CASSLGAGKVGEQFF.

The chain joins TRBV12-3 or TRBV12-4 to TRBJ1-1; D not resolved. V was trimmed by 1 base and J by 8 bases, leaving 5 bases between them. This CDR3 region has 11 residues. The CDR3 bases are TGTGCCAGCAGTTTAGGGCCGGAAGCTTTCTTT. This translates into CASSLGPEAFF.

This clone was seen only once. The chain recombines TRBV11-2 with TRBJ2-7; 12 bases line up with TRBD2. This CDR3 spans 15 amino acids. The ends lost 0 bases at V and 3 bases at J; junction bases unmatched: 0. Germline V gives CDR1 SGHAT, CDR2 FQNNGV. The CDR3 sequence is CASSLELAGGYEQYF. CDR3 sequence (DNA): TGTGCCAGCAGCTTAGAACTAGCGGGAGGCTACGAGCAGTACTTC.

The rearrangement uses TRBV24-1 and TRBJ2-3; tentative D call: TRBD2 (6 bases). This CDR3 spans 16 amino acids. The V gene lost 3 bases and the J gene lost 6 bases, with 18 bases spanning the gap. Germline-derived CDR1 and CDR2 are KGHDR and SFDVKD. The CDR3 DNA reads TGTGCCACCAGTGATCGAGGGACTTCCCGAGGGGATACGCAGTATTTT. It is translated as CATSDRGTSRGDTQYF.

The gene calls are TRBV6-5 and TRBJ2-5; perhaps TRBD1 as D (6 bases). Trimming pared 9 bases from V and 0 bases from J, leaving 11 bases between. The CDR3 runs to 13 residues. CDR1 MNHEY and CDR2 SVGAGI come from the germline V gene. The CDR3 bases are TGTGCCAGTTTCCGGACAGACCAAGAGACCCAGTACTTC. Residues: CASFRTDQETQYF.

This chain joins TRBV3-1 (or the pseudogene TRBV3-2) and TRBJ1-4; D uncertain. The germline CDR1 and CDR2 sequences are LGHDT and YNNKEL (reference sequence). V was clipped by 0 bases and J by 3 bases, with 8 bases between them. CDR3 size: 15 residues. DNA of the CDR3: TGTGCCAGCAGCCAAGACGGGTGGCCTAATGAAAAACTGTTTTTT. Its translation is CASSQDGWPNEKLFF.

The chain carries TRBV28 and TRBJ2-7; D is perhaps TRBD1 (6 bases). The CDR3 is 14 amino acids. Germline CDR1 is MDHEN and CDR2 is SYDVKM. V gave up 5 bases and J gave up 5 bases, with 16 bases separating them. DNA of the CDR3: TGTGCCAGCAGTCGTACAGGGTTCGGGGACGAGCAGTACTTC. This encodes CASSRTGFGDEQYF.

The chain has TRBV5-1 and TRBJ2-7; TRBD1 agrees at 7 bases. Germline V gene sequence: CDR1 SGHRS, CDR2 YFSETQ. The CDR3 has 15 amino acids. V dropped 4 bases and J dropped 7; count of bases not matched to a gene: 14. CDR3 loop: CASSPGQLDLLEQYF. DNA of the CDR3: TGCGCCAGCAGCCCGGGACAGCTTGACCTCTTGGAGCAGTACTTC.

This chain joins TRBV6-2 or TRBV6-3 and TRBJ2-7; TRBD2 matches at 11 bases. Germline CDR1 and CDR2: MNHEY and SVGEGT. The trim removed 5 bases at V and 1 base at J, leaving 4 bases unmatched. The CDR3 consists of 15 residues. The CDR3 nucleotides are TGTGCCAGCAGTAAGACTAGCGGGATTTCCTACGAGCAGTACTTC. Protein: CASSKTSGISYEQYF.

V gene TRBV7-9 combines with J gene TRBJ1-4; 8 bases are a match to TRBD1. V shed 1 base and J 8 bases; nucleotides not matched to a gene: 6. CDR1 is SEHNR, CDR2 FQNEAQ, per germline (reference sequence). The CDR3 covers 15 residues. The DNA for the CDR3 is TGTGCCAGCAGCTTAGGGTTGGGACAGGAAGAAAAACTGTTTTTT. Its protein is CASSLGLGQEEKLFF.

This chain links TRBV11-3 with TRBJ2-2; no clear D gene. CDR3 length equals 12 residues. Trimming stripped 3 bases from V and 5 bases from J, with 4 bases between. From germline, CDR1 is SGHNT and CDR2 YENEEA. For the CDR3, the DNA is TGTGCCAGCAGCTTCCCGACCGGGGAGCTGTTTTTT. It yields the protein CASSFPTGELFF.